This paragraph reports one TCR beta chain. The antigen is unknown. Autoimmune disease history or systemic immunosuppression meant exclusion. This sample was taken from a study of OX40 agonist ivuxolimab in advanced cancers. Clones were sequenced by immunoSEQ multiplex PCR, and TCRdb holds only the in-frame ones, with some missing. The sample yields fewer than 95,000 clones, under 95% seen once. Study results and limitations: Dosing at 0.1 to 3.0 mg/kg was accompanied by clonal expansion of CD4+ and CD8+ blood T cells by week 6.

This TCR came from an adult with an advanced solid tumor such as melanoma, head and neck, liver or kidney cancer. Sequences were derived from CD4+ or CD8+ T cells sorted from blood, sampled in a trial of the OX40 agonist ivuxolimab.

CDR3 in DNA: TGTGCCAGCCGAGGGGGAAACACCATATATTTT. This sequence encodes CASRGGNTIYF. This chain uses TRBV5-8 with TRBJ1-3; D remains unclear. CDR1 and CDR2 from the germline V gene are SGHTS and YDEGEE. V was cut by 7 bases and J by 4 bases, with 6 bases left in between. This CDR3 contains 11 residues.